This T cell receptor (beta chain) was recovered during a study (dated by TCRdb to between 2015 and 2017). The study in broad terms: The study tested whether tumor-infiltrating Tregs in breast cancer are recruited from blood Tregs or converted in situ from other CD4+ T cell subsets. General study outcomes and caveats: The validation in the larger cohort was limited to a single TCR beta V-J rearrangement instead of whole repertoires. Tumor-infiltrating Treg TCR alpha and beta sequences overlapped most with tumor naive CD4+ T cells, then with blood naive CD4+ T cells. In terms of TCR gene usage, tumor memory CD4+ T cells clustered together with blood and lymph node memory CD4+ cells, as well as with lymph node naive CD4+ cells.

Full-length TCR variable regions were amplified by 5' RACE PCR with constant-region reverse primers, followed by semi-nested PCR with Nested Universal Primer A. The ReliaPrep RNA Cell Miniprep System was used to extract total RNA, which was then reverse transcribed into 5'RACE-ready cDNA with the SMARTer RACE 5'/3' Kit. Multiplex adaptors were used to barcode full-length TCR alpha and beta libraries, and the barcoded libraries were sequenced on an Illumina MiSeq. Turning to the authors' computational methods: Sequencing data were pooled across the five patients for each of nine subset-tissue groups and compared by unsupervised clustering of TCR gene usage. The Morisita-Horn index was used to calculate repertoire similarity, with shared sequences weighted according to their contribution to each repertoire. The public reads were quality trimmed at Q25 with fastp and then assembled into clones with MiXCR by TCRdb, keeping productive beta chains. Rows are combined by CDR3 protein, so each entry shows the most common genes and DNA. The V and J calls, along with clone size, are taken from TCRdb and not from the paper's own processing. The sample data list tens of thousands of distinct CDR3 sequences, and 28% of these were observed just once. The ten most abundant clones make up approximately 3% of the sample.

Points on this clonotype: It has no known antigen specificity. Per-base quality was not reported, and no clone a single base away is much larger than it.

CDR1 and CDR2, per the germline V gene, are MDHEN and SYDVKM. V was cut back by 4 bases and J by 10 bases, leaving a gap of 13 bases between them. Inclusive of the bounding cysteine and phenylalanine, the CDR3 is 12 residues long. The read is trimmed to its CDR3 DNA, 36 bases read in frame from base 1. The memory CD4+ T cell population was isolated based on a CD4+CD45RO+CD25- phenotype. Tregs, naive and memory CD4+ T cells from tumor, blood and ipsilateral draining lymph nodes of a few breast cancer patients underwent full-length TCR alpha and beta sequencing. Tumor tissue, along with lymph nodes from ipsilateral axillary dissection, was perfused with PBS, minced, and then digested using collagenase I and hyaluronidase. FACS confirmed that the sorted cell populations were more than 90% pure.

In this chain, TRBV28 is recombined with TRBJ1-2; the D gene is perhaps TRBD1, from 5 matching bases. The receptor was derived from a female donor with breast cancer. Sample: tumor-infiltrating memory CD4+ T cells sorted from the breast tumor. Reading the label with the study, this specimen's cell subset or site is: memory CD4+ T cells, CD4+CD45RO+CD25-. The CDR3 is CASSSQGVDYTF. The DNA sequence is given as TGTGCCAGCAGTTCCCAGGGTGTTGACTACACCTTC.